These T cell receptor beta chains were read from a single sample in a study of blood T cell repertoires in COVID-19. Some clones are missing from TCRdb's copy, which holds only in-frame ones; the method was immunoSEQ multiplex PCR. The sample consists of roughly 390,000 clones, 85% of them appearing once. Sequenced: peripheral blood. Receptors were obtained from a woman younger than 35 with acute or convalescent COVID-19. CDR3s include the opening cysteine and the closing phenylalanine or tryptophan.

length	J	V	CDR3
14	TRBJ2-7	TRBV2	CASSQLASGSEQYF
15	TRBJ2-3	TRBV24-1	CATSDFGGGWDTQYF
15	TRBJ1-5	TRBV19	CASSELQVSNQPQHF
15	TRBJ1-2	TRBV6-5	CASTRGAGANYGYTF
14	TRBJ2-5	TRBV6-5	CASSRDRGAETQYF
14	TRBJ1-2	TRBV5-5	CASSFDGALYGYTF
13	TRBJ1-1	TRBV6-5	CASRGRPNTEAFF
15	TRBJ1-3	TRBV15	CATGQGTHSGNTIYF
13	TRBJ1-1	TRBV6-1	CASSEVRTGEAFF
15	TRBJ2-7	TRBV6-6	CASSFRQGGTYEQYF
15	TRBJ1-2	TRBV7-9	CASSPRLEINYGYTF
19	TRBJ1-5	TRBV28	CASSLLLDLLSIGNQPQHF
14	TRBJ2-2	TRBV4-2	CASSPGLNTGELFF